This T cell receptor (beta chain) was captured in a study of T cell responses to AZD1222 COVID-19 vaccine. Study outcomes and limitations: Most donors were white British and more were female, and clonal diversity was possibly underestimated.

On this clone itself: Antigen unknown.

The germline gives CDR1 SEHNR, CDR2 FQNEAQ (reference sequence). V was cut by 5 bases and J by 2 bases, with 13 bases left in between. This CDR3 is built from 14 residues. Assay: immunoSEQ multiplex PCR; the TCRdb copy retains only in-frame clones and omits some. Here the sample spans some 150,000 clones, 80% to 90% being singletons. The starting material was peripheral blood, obtained on day 0 of AZD1222 vaccination. The V call is TRBV7-9, the J call TRBJ2-7, with D perhaps being TRBD1 or TRBD2 (5 bases each). This receptor was identified in an adult in good health. CDR3 bases: TGTGCCAGCAGCCCTGACCAGGGACCCTACGAGCAGTACTTC. Residues: CASSPDQGPYEQYF.